This T cell receptor (beta chain) was captured in a study of T-cell memory formation after mild COVID-19 listed by TCRdb under 2021. Turning to the overall study: TCR sequence clusters from the two donors were largely donor specific. In two donors, T-cell clones that expanded and contracted after mild COVID-19 were followed by sequencing TCRalpha and TCRbeta repertoires longitudinally. The cohort comprised two young, previously healthy adult volunteers, one female and one male.

Many counts were recorded for this clonotype. Its antigen has not been determined. Base qualities are not recorded, but no much larger clone differs from it by a single base. This sample was sequenced with an Illumina NovaSeq 6000. TCRalpha and TCRbeta cDNA libraries were built by 5'RACE with constant-segment primers, adding sample barcodes and unique molecular identifiers. Trizol reagent was used to extract RNA from every sample. The libraries were amplified in two PCR steps, and the second step added a second sample barcode and Illumina TruSeq adapters. Sequencing of the libraries was done on an Illumina NovaSeq, producing 2 x 150 bp paired-end reads. The study's processing was this. Demultiplexing of reads and collapsing into UMI-guided consensus sequences were performed with migec v1.2.7. Using mixcr v2.1.11, UMI consensuses were aligned to TRA and TRB V and J templates and then assembled into clonotypes. A clonotype was counted as expanded or contracted only when both edgeR and NoisET called the clonotype significant, with the noise models trained on biological replicates. For edgeR calls, the cutoffs were a false discovery rate-adjusted p below 0.01 and a log2 fold-change threshold of 1. As an exploratory analysis of dynamics, max-normalized trajectories of the 1000 most abundant clonotypes were examined by PCA with hierarchical clustering. Separately sequenced CD4+ and CD8+ repertoires were used to assign a CD4 or CD8 phenotype to each responding clone. Through fastp at Q25 and MiXCR, TCRdb rebuilt clones from the public reads, retaining in-frame beta chains. Rows are unified per CDR3 protein, each entry keeping the most common DNA and genes. Clone size and V and J calls follow TCRdb, not the original study. The sample includes approximately 60,000 distinct CDR3 sequences, with over 8.5% observed a single time. The top ten hold around 1.1% of the sample.

PBMCs were isolated by Ficoll-Paque density gradient centrifugation. What the research found in general, with its limitations: SARS-CoV-2 specificity was not confirmed for the second-wave clones peaking on day 37. Contracting CD4+ clones were found mainly in CM and EM memory subsets, while CD8+ clones were enriched in EMRA. Some responding clones were found in pre-infection memory, which suggests that pre-existing cross-reactive memory T cells took part in the SARS-CoV-2 response. The study covered only a couple of mild cases, and larger cohorts including severe cases with pre-infection samples were considered necessary. From day 15 to 85, contracting clones showed balanced CD4/CD8 phenotypes, whereas a second wave of clones that expanded from day 15 to 37 leaned towards CD4+.

As encoded in the germline V gene (reference sequence), CDR1 is SEHNR while CDR2 is FQNEAQ. Between the V and J ends, shortened by 1 base and 3 bases respectively, the junction contains 3 bases. Measured from the cysteine to the phenylalanine, the CDR3 is 12 residues long. CDR3 DNA is the only sequence kept; it has 36 bases, read in frame from the first base. This TCR was sampled from a young man who had mild COVID-19 (a few samples of this study predate the infection). The sample titles of this study are shuffled in the database, so cell type and time point are left out; the donor was told from shared clones. Sample: PBMCs or a T cell subset sorted from them (not recorded which). The rearranged chain carries TRBV7-9 and TRBJ2-5, with no reliable assignment of the D segment. The DNA is TGTGCCAGCAGCTTAGAGAAAGAGACCCAGTACTTC. This encodes CASSLEKETQYF. Supplemented by the reference TRBV7-9 and TRBJ2-5 proteins around the CDR3, the complete variable domain is DTGVSQNPRHKITKRGQNVTFRCDPISEHNRLYWYRQTLGQGPEFLTYFQNEAQLEKSRLLSDRFSAERPKGSFSTLEIQRTEQGDSAMYLCASSLEKETQYFGPGTRLLVL.